One T cell receptor (beta chain) is described in this entry. Here immunoSEQ multiplex PCR was the method, and the copy in TCRdb shows in-frame clones only, minus some. The sample has over 100,000 clones; 75% to 90% are singletons. This sample is drawn from a study of blood T cell repertoires in COVID-19. Study-level background: Samples representing acute and convalescent COVID-19 were sourced from the United States, Italy and Spain.

The CDR3 extends over 14 amino acids. V shed 1 base and J shed 8 bases, with 12 bases lying between them. Germline assignment: CDR1 SGHRS and CDR2 YFSETQ. The chain joins TRBV5-1 to TRBJ1-4; D gene unclear. The source of this sequence is a man aged 55 to 70 with COVID-19, enrolled during active disease. Sequencing was performed on peripheral blood. In DNA form, the CDR3 reads TGCGCCAGCAGCTTGAAGGACTCACCCGAAAAACTGTTTTTT. As protein: CASSLKDSPEKLFF. Complete variable domain (other parts from reference TRBV5-1 and TRBJ1-4): KAGVTQTPRYLIKTRGQQVTLSCSPISGHRSVSWYQQTPGQGLQFLFEYFSETQRNKGNFPGRFSGRQFSNSRSEMNVSTLELGDSALYLCASSLKDSPEKLFFGSGTQLSVL.